Listed below are T cell receptor beta chains from one sample, sequenced in a study of Graves' ophthalmopathy and Graves' hyperthyroidism. TCRdb reprocessed the multiplex PCR reads with MiXCR, giving one entry per CDR3 protein. Of 500,000 to 700,000 distinct CDR3 sequences listed, about 20% are singletons. What was sequenced was peripheral blood. The receptors derive from a woman aged 18-35 years with stable Graves' hyperthyroidism. Some clones in this sample may be carry-over from other donors' samples. CDR3s include the opening cysteine and the closing phenylalanine or tryptophan. The D gene is left open where the match is weak. The listing skips clone size in some rows; elsewhere it reads once, few, many or a size class.

size,V,D,J,CDR3,DNA
many,TRBV12-3/TRBV12-4,TRBD1,TRBJ2-7,CASSRDRLDWDEQYF,TGTGCCAGCAGCAGGGACAGATTGGACTGGGACGAGCAGTACTTC
-,TRBV28,-,TRBJ1-5,CASSPVTAFSNQPQHF,TGTGCCAGCAGCCCGGTAACGGCCTTTAGCAATCAGCCCCAGCATTTT
many,TRBV15,-,TRBJ1-5,CATSFINSNQPQHF,TGTGCCACCAGCTTTATCAATAGCAATCAGCCCCAGCATTTT
-,TRBV15,-,TRBJ1-1,CATSSYRDAEAFF,TGTGCCACCAGCAGCTACCGGGACGCTGAAGCTTTCTTT
-,TRBV27,TRBD2,TRBJ2-7,CASSQAGAYEQYF,TGTGCCAGCAGCCAAGCGGGGGCCTACGAGCAGTACTTC
-,TRBV29-1,-,TRBJ2-5,CSVEFTGEETQYF,TGCAGCGTTGAATTTACGGGCGAGGAGACCCAGTACTTC
many,TRBV13,-,TRBJ1-2,CASSPRQTYGYTF,TGTGCCAGCAGCCCCCGACAAACCTATGGCTACACCTTC
few,TRBV11-1,-,TRBJ2-7,CASSPGRNGKQYF,TGTGCCAGCAGCCCGGGACGGAACGGGAAGCAGTACTTC
many,TRBV2,-,TRBJ2-7,CASMSITYEQYF,TGTGCCAGCATGAGTATCACCTACGAGCAGTACTTC
many,TRBV12-3/TRBV12-4,TRBD1,TRBJ2-2,CASSEPGQGIGELFF,TGTGCCAGCAGTGAACCGGGACAGGGTATCGGGGAGCTGTTTTTT
many,TRBV6-2/TRBV6-3,-,TRBJ1-2,CASSYPPGHGNGYTF,TGTGCCAGCAGTTACCCGCCAGGGCATGGAAATGGCTACACCTTC
many,TRBV12-3/TRBV12-4,-,TRBJ2-4,CASSPDRWTLAKNIQYF,TGTGCCAGCAGCCCGGACAGATGGACGCTAGCCAAAAACATTCAGTACTTC
-,TRBV20-1,-,TRBJ2-5,CSARNRDLHQETQYF,TGCAGTGCTAGAAATAGAGATTTACACCAAGAGACCCAGTACTTC
many,TRBV6-4,TRBD1,TRBJ1-2,CASSDSTGGSDGYTF,TGTGCCAGCAGTGACTCTACAGGGGGCTCGGATGGCTACACCTTC
many,TRBV9,-,TRBJ2-2,CASSGPTRGGNTGELFF,TGTGCCAGCAGCGGACCCACTAGGGGAGGAAACACCGGGGAGCTGTTTTTT
many,TRBV9,TRBD1,TRBJ2-5,CASSGRQGRQETQYF,TGTGCCAGCAGCGGAAGACAGGGGAGGCAAGAGACCCAGTACTTC
many,TRBV28,-,TRBJ1-1,CASSLYRGMNTEAFF,TGTGCCAGCAGTTTATATCGGGGTATGAACACTGAAGCTTTCTTT
many,TRBV12-3/TRBV12-4,TRBD1,TRBJ1-1,CASRRGQLFGAFF,TGTGCCAGCAGGAGGGGGCAACTATTCGGGGCTTTCTTT
few,TRBV5-1,TRBD1,TRBJ1-1,CASSSQGETTEAFF,TGCGCCAGCAGCTCACAGGGGGAGACCACTGAAGCTTTCTTT
-,TRBV28,TRBD2,TRBJ2-7,CASSLPPWTSGYEQYF,TGTGCCAGCAGTTTACCGCCGTGGACTAGCGGGTACGAGCAGTACTTC
-,TRBV30,-,TRBJ2-7,CAWSLYSSYEQYF,TGTGCCTGGAGCCTGTACAGCTCCTACGAGCAGTACTTC
-,TRBV6-5,-,TRBJ1-5,CASSYTHSNQPQHF,TGTGCCAGCAGTTACACGCATAGCAATCAGCCCCAGCATTTT
many,TRBV11-2,-,TRBJ2-5,CASSFSGRRETQYF,TGTGCCAGCAGCTTTTCAGGGCGCCGAGAGACCCAGTACTTC
-,TRBV18,TRBD1,TRBJ1-5,CASSIDRVGRQPQHF,TGTGCCAGCTCGATAGACAGGGTGGGCAGACAGCCCCAGCATTTT
-,TRBV11-1,TRBD1,TRBJ1-5,CASSDDHRGSNQPQHF,TGTGCCAGCAGCGACGATCACAGGGGTAGCAATCAGCCCCAGCATTTT
many,TRBV11-2,TRBD2,TRBJ2-2,CASRNLAGEENTGELFF,TGTGCCAGCAGGAACCTAGCGGGAGAGGAGAACACCGGGGAGCTGTTTTTT
many,TRBV12-3/TRBV12-4,-,TRBJ1-1,CASSLVRGSTEAFF,TGTGCCAGCAGTTTAGTCCGGGGTAGTACTGAAGCTTTCTTT
many,TRBV12-3/TRBV12-4,-,TRBJ2-5,CASSAPGYQETQYF,TGTGCCAGCAGCGCTCCGGGGTACCAAGAGACCCAGTACTTC
few,TRBV27,-,TRBJ1-1,CASGPAANTEAFF,TGTGCCAGCGGACCAGCAGCGAACACTGAAGCTTTCTTT
-,TRBV5-6,TRBD1,TRBJ1-5,CASSLAGTGHQPQHF,TGTGCCAGCAGCTTGGCTGGGACAGGTCATCAGCCCCAGCATTTT